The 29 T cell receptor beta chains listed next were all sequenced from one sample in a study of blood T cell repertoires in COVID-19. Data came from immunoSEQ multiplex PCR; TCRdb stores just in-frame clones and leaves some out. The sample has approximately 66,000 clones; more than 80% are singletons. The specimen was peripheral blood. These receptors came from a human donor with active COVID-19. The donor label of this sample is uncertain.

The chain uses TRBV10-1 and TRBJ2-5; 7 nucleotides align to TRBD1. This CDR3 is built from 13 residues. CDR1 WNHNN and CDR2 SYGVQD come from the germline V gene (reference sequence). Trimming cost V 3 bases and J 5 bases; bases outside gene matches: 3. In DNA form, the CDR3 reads TGCGCCAGCAGTGAAGGGGGCCGGGAGACCCAGTACTTC. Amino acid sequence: CASSEGGRETQYF.

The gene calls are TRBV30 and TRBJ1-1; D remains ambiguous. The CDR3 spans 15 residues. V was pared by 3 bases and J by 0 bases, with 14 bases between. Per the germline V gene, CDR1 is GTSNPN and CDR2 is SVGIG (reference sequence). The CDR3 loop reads CAWSRSRVLNTEAFF. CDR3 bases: TGTGCCTGGAGCCGGTCCCGGGTCCTGAACACTGAAGCTTTCTTT. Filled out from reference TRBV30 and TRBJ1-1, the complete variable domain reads SQTIHQWPATLVQPVGSPLSLECTVEGTSNPNLYWYRQAAGRGLQLLFYSVGIGQISSEVPQNLSASRPQDRQFILSSKKLLLSDSGFYLCAWSRSRVLNTEAFFGQGTRLTVV.

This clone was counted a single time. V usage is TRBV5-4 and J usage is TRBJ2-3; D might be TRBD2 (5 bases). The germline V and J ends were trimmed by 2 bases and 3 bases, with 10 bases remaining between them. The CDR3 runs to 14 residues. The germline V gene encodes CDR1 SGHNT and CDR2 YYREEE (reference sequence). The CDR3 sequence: CASSLKSGTDTQYF. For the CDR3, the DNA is TGTGCCAGCAGCTTAAAAAGCGGAACAGATACGCAGTATTTT.

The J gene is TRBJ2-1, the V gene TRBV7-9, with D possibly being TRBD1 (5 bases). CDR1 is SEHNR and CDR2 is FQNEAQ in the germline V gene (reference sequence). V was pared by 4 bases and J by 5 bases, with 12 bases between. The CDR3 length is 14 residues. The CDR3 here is CASSSLQGNNEQFF. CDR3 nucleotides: TGTGCCAGCAGCTCCCTGCAGGGAAACAATGAGCAGTTCTTC.

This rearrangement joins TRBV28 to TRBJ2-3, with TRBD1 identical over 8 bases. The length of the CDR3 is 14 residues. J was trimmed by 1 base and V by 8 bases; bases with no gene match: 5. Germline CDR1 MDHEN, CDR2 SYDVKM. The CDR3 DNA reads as TGTGCCAGCCGCTTGACAGGGGGCACAGATACGCAGTATTTT. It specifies CASRLTGGTDTQYF.

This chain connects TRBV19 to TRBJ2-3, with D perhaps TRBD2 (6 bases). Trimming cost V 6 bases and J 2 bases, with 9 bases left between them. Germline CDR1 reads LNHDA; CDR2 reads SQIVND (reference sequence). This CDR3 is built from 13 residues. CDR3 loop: CASREGFTDTQYF. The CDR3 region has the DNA TGTGCCAGTAGGGAGGGCTTCACAGATACGCAGTATTTT.

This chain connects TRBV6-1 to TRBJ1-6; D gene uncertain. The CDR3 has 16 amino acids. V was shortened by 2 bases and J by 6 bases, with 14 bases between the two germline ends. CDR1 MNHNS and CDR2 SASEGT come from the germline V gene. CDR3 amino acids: CASSEYGREGNSPLHF. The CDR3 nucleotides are TGTGCCAGCAGTGAATACGGCCGGGAAGGTAATTCACCCCTCCACTTT.

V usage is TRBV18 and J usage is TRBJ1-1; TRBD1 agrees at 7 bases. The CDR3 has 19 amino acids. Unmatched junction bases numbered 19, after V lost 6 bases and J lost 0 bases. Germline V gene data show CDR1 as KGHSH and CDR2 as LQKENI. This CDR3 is CASSTLPARDSSMNTEAFF. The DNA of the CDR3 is TGTGCCAGCTCGACACTCCCGGCACGGGACAGCAGCATGAACACTGAAGCTTTCTTT.

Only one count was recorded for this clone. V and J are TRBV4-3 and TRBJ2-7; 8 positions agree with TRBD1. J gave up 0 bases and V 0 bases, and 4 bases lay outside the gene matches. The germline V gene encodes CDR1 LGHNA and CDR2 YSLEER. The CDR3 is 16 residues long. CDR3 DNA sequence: TGCGCCAGCAGCCAAGATACAGGGGGTCACTCCTACGAGCAGTACTTC. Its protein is CASSQDTGGHSYEQYF.

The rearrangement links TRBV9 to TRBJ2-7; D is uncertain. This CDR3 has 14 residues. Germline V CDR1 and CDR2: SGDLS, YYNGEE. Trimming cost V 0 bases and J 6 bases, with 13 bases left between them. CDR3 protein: CASSVEVTRSEQYF. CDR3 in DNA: TGTGCCAGCAGCGTAGAGGTGACCCGGAGCGAGCAGTACTTC.

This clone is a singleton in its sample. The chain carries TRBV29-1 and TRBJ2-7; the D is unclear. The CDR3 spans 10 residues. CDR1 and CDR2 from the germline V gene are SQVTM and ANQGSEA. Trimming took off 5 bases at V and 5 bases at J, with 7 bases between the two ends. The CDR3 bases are TGCAGCGTTTGGAGCAACGAGCAGTACTTC. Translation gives CSVWSNEQYF.

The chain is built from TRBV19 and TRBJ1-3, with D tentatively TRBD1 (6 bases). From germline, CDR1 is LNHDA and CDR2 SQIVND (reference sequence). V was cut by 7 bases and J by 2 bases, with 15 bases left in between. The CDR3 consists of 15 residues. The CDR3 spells CASTISSGAGNTIYF. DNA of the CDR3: TGTGCCAGTACTATCAGTTCAGGGGCTGGAAACACCATATATTTT.

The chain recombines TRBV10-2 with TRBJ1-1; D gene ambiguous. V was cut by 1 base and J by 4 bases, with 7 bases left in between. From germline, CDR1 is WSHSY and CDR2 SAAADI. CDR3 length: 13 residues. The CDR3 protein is CASSEWSSTEAFF. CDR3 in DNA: TGCGCCAGCAGTGAGTGGTCGAGCACTGAAGCTTTCTTT.

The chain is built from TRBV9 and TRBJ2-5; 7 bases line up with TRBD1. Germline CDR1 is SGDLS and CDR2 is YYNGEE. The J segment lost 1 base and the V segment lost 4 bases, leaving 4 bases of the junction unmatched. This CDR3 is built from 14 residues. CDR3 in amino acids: CASSPGQSQETQYF. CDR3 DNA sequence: TGTGCCAGCAGCCCGGGACAGTCCCAAGAGACCCAGTACTTC.

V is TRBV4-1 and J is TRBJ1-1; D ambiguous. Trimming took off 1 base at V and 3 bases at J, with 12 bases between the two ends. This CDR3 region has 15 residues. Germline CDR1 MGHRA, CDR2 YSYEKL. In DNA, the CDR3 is TGCGCCAGCAGCCAAGGGGAGTGGTTGGACACTGAAGCTTTCTTT. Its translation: CASSQGEWLDTEAFF.

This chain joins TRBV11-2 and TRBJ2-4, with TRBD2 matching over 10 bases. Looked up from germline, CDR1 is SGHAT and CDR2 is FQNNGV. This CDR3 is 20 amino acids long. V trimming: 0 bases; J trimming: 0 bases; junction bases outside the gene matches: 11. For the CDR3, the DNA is TGTGCCAGCAGCTTAGATGGGGGGACTAGCGTCACACTAGCCAAAAACATTCAGTACTTC. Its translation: CASSLDGGTSVTLAKNIQYF. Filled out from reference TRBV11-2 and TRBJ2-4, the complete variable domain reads EAGVAQSPRYKIIEKRQSVAFWCNPISGHATLYWYQQILGQGPKLLIQFQNNGVVDDSQLPKDRFSAERLKGVDSTLKIQPAKLEDSAVYLCASSLDGGTSVTLAKNIQYFGAGTRLSVL.

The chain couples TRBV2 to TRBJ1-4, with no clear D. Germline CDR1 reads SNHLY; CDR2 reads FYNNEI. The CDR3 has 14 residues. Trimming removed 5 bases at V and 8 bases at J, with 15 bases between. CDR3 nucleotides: TGTGCCAGCAGTCGGAGCCAGTCGACGGAAAAACTGTTTTTT. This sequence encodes CASSRSQSTEKLFF.

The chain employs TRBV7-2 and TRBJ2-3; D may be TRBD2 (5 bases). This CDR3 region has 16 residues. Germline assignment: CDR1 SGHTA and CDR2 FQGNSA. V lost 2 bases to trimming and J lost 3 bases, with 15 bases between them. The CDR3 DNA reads TGTGCCAGCAGCTTATCGCGGCCACCGGGGACAGATACGCAGTATTTT. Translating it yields CASSLSRPPGTDTQYF. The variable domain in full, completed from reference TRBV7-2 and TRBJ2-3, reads GAGVSQSPSNKVTEKGKDVELRCDPISGHTALYWYRQSLGQGLEFLIYFQGNSAPDKSGLPSDRFSAERTGGSVSTLTIQRTQQEDSAVYLCASSLSRPPGTDTQYFGPGTRLTVL.

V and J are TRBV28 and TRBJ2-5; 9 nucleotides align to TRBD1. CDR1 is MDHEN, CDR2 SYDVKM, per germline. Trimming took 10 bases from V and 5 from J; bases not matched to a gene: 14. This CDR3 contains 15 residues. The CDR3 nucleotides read TGTGCCATCTCTCATAAGAGACAGGGGGTCGAGACCCAGTACTTC. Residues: CAISHKRQGVETQYF.

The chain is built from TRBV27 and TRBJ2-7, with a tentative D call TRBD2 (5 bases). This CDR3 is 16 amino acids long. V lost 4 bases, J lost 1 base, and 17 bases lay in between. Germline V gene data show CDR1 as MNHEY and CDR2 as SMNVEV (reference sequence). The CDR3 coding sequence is TGTGCCAGCAGTTCCCTCCCGGACGGAGGATCCTACGAGCAGTACTTC. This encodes CASSSLPDGGSYEQYF.

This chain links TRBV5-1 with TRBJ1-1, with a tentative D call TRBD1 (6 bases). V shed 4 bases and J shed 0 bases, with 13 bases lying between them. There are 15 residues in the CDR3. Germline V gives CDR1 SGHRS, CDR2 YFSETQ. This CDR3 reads CASSLIGQMNTEAFF. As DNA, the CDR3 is TGCGCCAGCAGCCTGATCGGACAGATGAACACTGAAGCTTTCTTT.

CDR3 DNA: TGTGCCAGCAGCCCCCGGGACTACATCACAGATACGCAGTATTTT. It specifies CASSPRDYITDTQYF. The chain employs TRBV7-2 and TRBJ2-3; 7 bases agree with TRBD2. The germline V gene encodes CDR1 SGHTA and CDR2 FQGNSA. J lost 2 bases, V lost 5 bases, and 7 bases had no gene match. This CDR3 has 15 residues. Filled out from reference TRBV7-2 and TRBJ2-3, the complete variable domain reads GAGVSQSPSNKVTEKGKDVELRCDPISGHTALYWYRQSLGQGLEFLIYFQGNSAPDKSGLPSDRFSAERTGGSVSTLTIQRTQQEDSAVYLCASSPRDYITDTQYFGPGTRLTVL.

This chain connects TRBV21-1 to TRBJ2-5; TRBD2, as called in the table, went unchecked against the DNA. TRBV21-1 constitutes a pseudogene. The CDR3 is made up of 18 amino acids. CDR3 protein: CASSKERLAGGPQETQYF. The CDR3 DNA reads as TGTGCCAGCAGCAAAGAGCGGCTAGCGGGGGGCCCGCAAGAGACCCAGTACTTC.

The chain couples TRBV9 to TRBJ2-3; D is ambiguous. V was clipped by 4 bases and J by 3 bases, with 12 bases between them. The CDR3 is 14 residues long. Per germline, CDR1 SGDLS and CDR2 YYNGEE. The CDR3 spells CASSLAPVTDTQYF. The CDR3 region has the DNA TGTGCCAGCAGCCTTGCGCCGGTAACAGATACGCAGTATTTT.

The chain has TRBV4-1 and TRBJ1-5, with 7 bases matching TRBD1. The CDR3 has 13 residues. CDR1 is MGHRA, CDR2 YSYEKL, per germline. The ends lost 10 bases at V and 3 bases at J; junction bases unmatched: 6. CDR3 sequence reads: CATGQILNQPQHF. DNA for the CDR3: TGCGCCACGGGACAGATACTCAATCAGCCCCAGCATTTT.

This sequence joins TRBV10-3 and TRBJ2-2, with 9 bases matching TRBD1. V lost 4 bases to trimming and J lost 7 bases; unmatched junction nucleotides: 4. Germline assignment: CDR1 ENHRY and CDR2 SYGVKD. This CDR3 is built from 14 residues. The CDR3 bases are TGTGCCATCAGTGTACAGGGGGCAGGCGGGGAGCTGTTTTTT. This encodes CAISVQGAGGELFF.

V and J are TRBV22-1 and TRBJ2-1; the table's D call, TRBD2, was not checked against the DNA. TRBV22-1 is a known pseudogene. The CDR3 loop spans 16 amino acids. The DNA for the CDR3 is TGTCCTGGGAGCGCACGTCGGATTAGCGGAGACAATGAGCAGTTCTTC. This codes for CPGSARRISGDNEQFF.

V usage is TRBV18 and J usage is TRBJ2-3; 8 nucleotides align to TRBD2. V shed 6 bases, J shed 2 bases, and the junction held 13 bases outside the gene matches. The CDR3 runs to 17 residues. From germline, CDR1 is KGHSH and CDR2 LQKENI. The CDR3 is CASSPTVVAGTTDTQYF. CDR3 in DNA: TGTGCCAGCTCCCCAACGGTAGTAGCGGGGACCACAGATACGCAGTATTTT. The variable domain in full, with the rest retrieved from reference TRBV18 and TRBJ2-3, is NAGVMQNPRHLVRRRGQEARLRCSPMKGHSHVYWYRQLPEEGLKFMVYLQKENIIDESGMPKERFSAEFPKEGPSILRIQQVVRGDSAAYFCASSPTVVAGTTDTQYFGPGTRLTVL.

Written as DNA, the CDR3 is TGTGCCAGCAGGGAGCGGGGGGGCCTCGATACGCAGTATTTT. It is translated as CASRERGGLDTQYF. J is TRBJ2-3 and V is TRBV28, with 10 nucleotides matching TRBD2. The CDR3 is 14 amino acids. Germline V CDR1 and CDR2: MDHEN, SYDVKM. The J segment lost 6 bases and the V segment lost 6 bases, leaving 6 bases of the junction unmatched. Drawing the rest from reference TRBV28 and TRBJ2-3, the complete variable domain is DVKVTQSSRYLVKRTGEKVFLECVQDMDHENMFWYRQDPGLGLRLIYFSYDVKMKEKGDIPEGYSVSREKKERFSLILESASTNQTSMYLCASRERGGLDTQYFGPGTRLTVL.